Listed below are T cell receptor beta chains from one sample, sequenced in a study of blood T cell repertoires in COVID-19. Only in-frame clones appear in the TCRdb table, and some are missing; sequencing was by immunoSEQ multiplex PCR. Here the sample spans several thousand clones, less than 90% being singletons. Input material: peripheral blood. The receptors were sampled from a human donor in a cohort sampled during active COVID-19. Both conserved end residues are part of each CDR3. A D gene is named only where the DNA matches it firmly. Not every row has a clone size; where given, it reads once, few, many or a size class.

-	-	TRBV7-7	TRBJ2-7	CASSPSRTLSYEQYF	TGTGCCAGCAGCCCCTCCCGGACACTCTCCTACGAGCAGTACTTC
-	few	TRBV5-4	TRBJ2-7	CASSLYYEQYF	TGTGCCAGCAGCTTATACTACGAGCAGTACTTC
TRBD2	-	TRBV7-8	TRBJ2-5	CASSFRLAGQETQYF	TGTGCCAGCAGCTTTAGACTAGCGGGGCAAGAGACCCAGTACTTC
-	-	TRBV6-5	TRBJ2-5	CASSRTPETQYF	TGTGCCAGCAGTAGGACACCCGAGACCCAGTACTTC
-	-	TRBV18	TRBJ1-3	CASSPTSHSSGNTIYF	TGTGCCAGCTCACCTACCAGTCACAGTTCTGGAAACACCATATATTTT
TRBD1	-	TRBV7-9	TRBJ1-2	CASSPHHDRDSNYGYTF	TGTGCCAGCAGCCCCCACCATGACAGGGATTCTAACTATGGCTACACCTTC
-	-	TRBV5-1	TRBJ1-1	CASKTGGGGSAEAFF	TGCGCCAGCAAAACTGGTGGCGGGGGGAGCGCTGAAGCTTTCTTT
TRBD1	-	TRBV2	TRBJ1-4	CASKTDRGREKLFF	TGTGCCAGCAAGACGGACAGGGGTCGGGAAAAACTGTTTTTT
TRBD1	-	TRBV29-1	TRBJ2-3	CSGAPGQGLTDTQYF	TGCAGCGGCGCACCCGGACAGGGCCTCACAGATACGCAGTATTTT
-	few	TRBV6-5	TRBJ1-4	CAHARGVGEKLFF	TGTGCCCACGCCCGGGGGGTGGGCGAAAAACTGTTTTTT
TRBD1	-	TRBV20-1	TRBJ2-7	CSAIETGLGEQYF	TGCAGTGCTATTGAGACAGGGCTAGGGGAGCAGTACTTC
-	-	TRBV4-2	TRBJ1-2	CASSHVGGGLEGYTF	TGTGCCAGCAGCCACGTTGGGGGGGGGCTAGAGGGCTACACCTTC
TRBD1	-	TRBV5-1	TRBJ1-2	CASSPGTGNGYTF	TGCGCCAGCAGCCCCGGGACAGGGAATGGCTACACCTTC
TRBD1	-	TRBV6-5	TRBJ2-7	CASSARTGSKNEQYF	TGTGCCAGCAGCGCCCGGACAGGGAGTAAGAACGAGCAGTACTTC
-	-	TRBV7-2	TRBJ2-7	CASSLAGSYEQYF	TGTGCCAGCAGCCTGGCGGGCTCCTACGAGCAGTACTTC
-	-	TRBV19	TRBJ1-6	CASSPGVNSPLHF	TGTGCCAGTTCGCCAGGGGTTAATTCACCCCTCCACTTT
-	-	TRBV6-5	TRBJ1-6	CASSYTGGSGSPLHF	TGTGCCAGCAGTTACACGGGGGGCAGTGGTTCACCCCTCCACTTT
TRBD2	-	TRBV30	TRBJ2-3	CAWSVGAGVTDTQYF	TGTGCCTGGAGTGTAGGGGCGGGGGTTACAGATACGCAGTATTTT
TRBD1	-	TRBV6-6	TRBJ1-6	CASSHPPGQYNSPLHF	TGTGCCAGCAGTCACCCACCGGGACAGTATAATTCACCCCTCCACTTT
-	-	TRBV27	TRBJ2-1	CASSLVQALYNEQFF	TGTGCCAGCAGTTTAGTACAGGCTTTGTACAATGAGCAGTTCTTC
-	few	TRBV10-1	TRBJ2-4	CASPKSGKNIQYF	TGCGCCAGCCCAAAATCAGGGAAAAACATTCAGTACTTC
-	-	TRBV19	TRBJ2-3	CAVGTSTDTQYF	TGTGCCGTGGGGACTAGCACAGATACGCAGTATTTT
TRBD1	-	TRBV5-1	TRBJ1-3	CASSWTGLGGGNTIYF	TGCGCCAGCAGCTGGACAGGGCTTGGGGGTGGAAACACCATATATTTT
TRBD1	few	TRBV9	TRBJ1-2	CASSATGAGYYGYTF	TGTGCCAGCAGCGCCACAGGGGCGGGATACTATGGCTACACCTTC
TRBD1	-	TRBV29-1	TRBJ1-2	CSVMDRVDYGYTF	TGCAGCGTTATGGACAGGGTGGACTATGGCTACACCTTC
-	-	TRBV27	TRBJ2-2	CASSWTFGAGELFF	TGTGCCAGCAGTTGGACATTCGGTGCCGGGGAGCTGTTTTTT
TRBD1	-	TRBV19	TRBJ1-2	CASSISGGQNYGYTF	TGTGCCAGTAGTATTTCAGGGGGCCAAAACTATGGCTACACCTTC
-	-	TRBV4-1	TRBJ1-1	CASSQPYSAGTEAFF	TGCGCCAGCAGCCAACCTTACAGTGCAGGCACTGAAGCTTTCTTT
-	-	TRBV9	TRBJ2-2	CASSGLLWQGKGTGELFF	TGTGCCAGCAGCGGACTCCTCTGGCAGGGGAAAGGAACCGGGGAGCTGTTTTTT
TRBD1	-	TRBV5-6	TRBJ2-7	CASSTGQTYEQYF	TGTGCCAGCAGCACGGGACAGACCTACGAGCAGTACTTC
TRBD1	-	TRBV5-1	TRBJ2-7	CASSGQVTYEQYF	TGCGCCAGCAGTGGACAGGTTACCTACGAGCAGTACTTC
TRBD2	-	TRBV10-3	TRBJ2-3	CAIKGTSGGDIGDTQYF	TGTGCCATCAAAGGGACTAGCGGGGGGGATATCGGGGATACGCAGTATTTT
TRBD1	-	TRBV5-6	TRBJ2-7	CASSWTGGINEQYF	TGTGCCAGCAGCTGGACAGGGGGCATCAACGAGCAGTACTTC
TRBD1	-	TRBV7-2	TRBJ1-2	CASNPTRGRGFSDGYTF	TGTGCCAGCAACCCCACAAGGGGGCGCGGGTTTTCAGATGGCTACACCTTC
-	-	TRBV2	TRBJ1-6	CASSERGSNNSPLHF	TGTGCCAGCAGTGAAAGAGGGAGTAATAATTCACCCCTCCACTTT
TRBD2	-	TRBV4-1	TRBJ2-5	CASSRRGGADETQYF	TGCGCCAGCAGCCGACGCGGGGGGGCCGACGAGACCCAGTACTTC
TRBD1	-	TRBV3-1/TRBV3-2	TRBJ2-7	CASSQRQGLGEQYF	TGTGCCAGCAGCCAGCGACAGGGGCTGGGCGAGCAGTACTTC